Below, one T cell receptor beta chain is given with its context. As yet, its antigen is unknown. The data were taken from a study of cytomegalovirus exposure and HLA in healthy donors. Study-level results: CMV antigen specificity was confirmed in vitro for three CMV-associated chains.

With 3 bases removed from V and 3 bases from J, the gap between germline ends came to 12 bases. The germline V gene has CDR1 SQVTM and CDR2 ANQGSEA. This CDR3 spans 13 amino acids. PCR was performed using 60 Vbeta and 13 Jbeta primers. Clones were read by immunoSEQ multiplex PCR, and TCRdb kept only the in-frame ones, dropping some. The sample records roughly 120,000 clones, less than 85% being singletons. The sample taken for sequencing was PBMCs. The origin of this receptor is a man younger than 45 in good health and CMV-seronegative. The rearrangement joins TRBV29-1 to TRBJ2-7, with D hard to call. The CDR3 protein is CSVELRQNYEQYF. DNA for the CDR3: TGCAGCGTTGAGTTAAGACAAAACTACGAGCAGTACTTC.